This TCR beta chain was captured by sequencing in a study of blood T cell repertoires in COVID-19. About the study: COVID-19 samples collected from the United States, Italy and Spain covered acute and convalescent phases. T cells, B-cell-depleted T cells, or PBMCs provided the cDNA or gDNA that served as material.

Study members were between 18 and 89 years old and lived in 20 to 30 US regions. Per the study methods: The authors estimated nucleated cell counts from reference gene primer amplification. The table came from immunoSEQ multiplex PCR; TCRdb's copy has only in-frame clones and leaves some out. V and J calls and clone size are copied from that table; D and trimming were computed from the DNA. The sample has about 250,000 clones, approximately 84% seen once. V lost 6 bases to trimming and J lost 7 bases, with 18 bases between them. Looked up from germline, CDR1 is ENHRY and CDR2 is SYGVKD. This CDR3 contains 14 residues.

This clonotype originated in a middle-aged man who had recovered from COVID-19. The sequencing input was PBMCs or T cells enriched from blood (not recorded which). The chain links TRBV10-3 to TRBJ1-2; D is possibly TRBD1 (5 bases). This CDR3 reads CAISRQIKMGGYTF. The CDR3 DNA reads as TGTGCCATCAGCAGACAGATAAAGATGGGTGGCTACACCTTC.